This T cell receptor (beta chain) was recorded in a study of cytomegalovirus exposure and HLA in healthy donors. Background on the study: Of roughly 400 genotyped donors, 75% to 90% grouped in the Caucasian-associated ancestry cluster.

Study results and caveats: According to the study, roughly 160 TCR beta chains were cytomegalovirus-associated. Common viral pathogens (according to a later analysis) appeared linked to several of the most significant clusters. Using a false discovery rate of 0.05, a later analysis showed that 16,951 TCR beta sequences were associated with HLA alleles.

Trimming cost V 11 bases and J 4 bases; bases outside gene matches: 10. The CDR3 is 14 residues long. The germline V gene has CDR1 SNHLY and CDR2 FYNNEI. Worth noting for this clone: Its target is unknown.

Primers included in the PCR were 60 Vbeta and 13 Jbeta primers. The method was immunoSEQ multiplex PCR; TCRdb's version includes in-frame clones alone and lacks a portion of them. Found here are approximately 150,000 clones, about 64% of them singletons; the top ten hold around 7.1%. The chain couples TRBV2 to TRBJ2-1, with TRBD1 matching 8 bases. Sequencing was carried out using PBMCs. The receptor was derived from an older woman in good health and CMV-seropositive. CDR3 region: CAATGQVGYNEQFF. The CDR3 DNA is TGTGCCGCCACGGGACAGGTGGGATACAATGAGCAGTTCTTC.